This TCR beta chain came from a study of T cells in Graves' hyperthyroidism and ophthalmopathy. The overall study: Peripheral blood specimens were obtained at initial diagnosis, prior to any treatment. Overall study results and limits: Most expanded thyroid clonotypes above 0.001 recurred in blood.

Regions amplified from RNA transcripts were the TCR beta CDR3 regions. The primer set for the first-round RT-PCR of the TCR CDR3 was HTBI. From the multiplex PCR reads, TCRdb called clonotypes with MiXCR, one entry per CDR3 protein. Of a few hundred thousand distinct CDR3 sequences in the sample, 15% to 20% are singletons; the top ten hold roughly a sixth. Ten or more counts support this clonotype. The antigen remains unidentified. It was roughly 10 ml of fresh peripheral blood that supplied the PBMCs. CDR1 and CDR2 from the germline V gene are MNHEY and SMNVEV (reference sequence). Trimming pared 2 bases from V and 4 bases from J, leaving 9 bases between. The CDR3 is 13 residues long.

The clonotype originates from a woman aged 18-29 years with Graves' ophthalmopathy. The V gene is TRBV27, the J gene TRBJ2-7; D call uncertain. Sequenced material: blood. CDR3 loop: CASSLGLEYEQYF. CDR3 coding DNA: TGTGCCAGCAGTTTAGGTCTCGAATACGAGCAGTACTTC.